The entry that follows covers one T cell receptor beta chain sequence. The antigen it binds to is not known. No clone much larger than this one lies a single base away; base qualities are absent. This sample is part of a study of shared clonotypes between healthy human individuals (dated by TCRdb to between 2020 and 2021). For the wider study: A couple of women and a few men aged 18 to 49 years were included in the cohort. Per donor, leukapheresis produced somewhere between about 0.9 and 9 billion PBMCs. To estimate repertoire size and how much clonotypes are shared between individuals, the study performed deep sequencing of blood TCR repertoires from a handful of healthy adults. Per donor, three plates each were used for CD4 naive and CD4 memory, two for CD8 naive, and one for CD8 memory. To increase sequencing depth and limit assay-specific biases, TCR repertoire library preparation and sequencing were carried out by different laboratories using diverse techniques.

Using the deep immunoSEQ assay, TCR CDR3 regions were amplified from genomic DNA by multiplex PCR. Extracted genomic DNA from each cell subset was distributed evenly across all wells of several immunoSEQ 96-well plates, and each plate was treated as a replicate. For sorted subsets, 200 to 250 ng genomic DNA, equal to 25,000 to 35,000 T cell genomes, was loaded into each replicate PCR. The purified libraries were quantified using a Qubit 3.0 fluorometer, sized with a Bioanalyzer 2100, and then quantified again using the KAPA Library Quantification kit. Every immunoSEQ 96-well plate was sequenced on a separate single-read 150-cycle Illumina NextSeq 550 flow cell. The study's own analysis went as follows. Because the immunoSEQ output held only junctional sequences and lacked quality scores, the filtering could not match the filtering applied to full-length reads. To assign V/J genes and CDR3, sequences were annotated against IMGT germline references using PyIR, a Python wrapper for IgBLAST v1.9. Reads were filtered out if the reads had weak V/J assignments (E-value above 1e-6), no CDR3, stop codons, out-of-frame junctions, or ambiguous translated residues. V3J clonotypes were defined as sequences sharing the same inferred V gene, J gene, and CDR3 amino acid sequence. Percentage overlap between repertoires was calculated by dividing the number of shared unique clonotypes by the size of the smaller repertoire. Three approaches were used to assess repertoire richness: RTK rarefaction, the Chao1 estimator, and Recon v2.1 estimates of unobserved clonotypes. For all TCRbeta clonotypes obtained by the gDNA method from a few donors, generation probabilities were computed with OLGA. Here the immuneACCESS table is served through TCRdb, limited to in-frame sequences with V and J called. Missing clones are a known gap in these copies; in checked studies unresolved V genes cover under half, and the rest lacks a known reason. The V and J calls and clone size come from that table; D and trimming were worked out from the DNA. The sample data list about 1.1 million clones, and 75% to 80% of these were observed just once. The biggest ten clones account for approximately 0.52% of the sample.

What the authors observed across the whole study: Incomplete sequencing was indicated by rarefaction of sorted-subset datasets, despite the large sequencing depth. Pairwise subsampling led to the expectation that sequencing depth would affect the degree of clonotype sharing among donors. About 5% of naive CD4, around 4% of naive CD8, roughly 2.4% of memory CD4, and around 0.42% of memory CD8 clonotypes were shared across four donors. Larger estimated clonotype richness was generally found for naive subsets than for memory subsets. Sampling was limited to blood, and TCR repertoires in tissue likely differ from TCR repertoires in blood. Because the study included only a small number of donors, the genetic and exposure-history diversity represented was limited. Clonotypes shared by all four sorted-subset donors showed higher generation probabilities than non-shared clonotypes.

Taken from cysteine to phenylalanine, the CDR3 has 17 residues. Only the CDR3 part of the read is kept: 51 bases, read in frame from the first base. Trimming removed 0 bases from V and 4 bases from J; the gene matches leave 11 bases unexplained. CDR1 and CDR2 are read off the germline V gene as KGHSH and LQKENI. Donors were healthy HIV-negative adults with no recently reported acute infections or vaccinations. Only Caucasian adults living in Nashville, Tennessee, USA were represented among the donors. CD4+ T cells were enriched through magnetic negative selection, after which naive cells were positively selected on CD45RA and the remaining negative fraction served as the memory subset. After blood collection by leukapheresis, PBMCs were isolated using Ficoll-Histopaque density gradient centrifugation and then cryopreserved in the vapor phase of liquid nitrogen. Purity and quantity of every magnetically sorted T cell population were checked by analytical flow cytometry. From each sorted fraction, genomic DNA was isolated and quantified by UV absorbance on a Nanodrop 2000c.

Sequencing used memory CD4+ T cells from PBMCs. The cell subset or site label, as the study defines it: CD45RA-negative fraction. The receptor was isolated from a man younger than 30 in good health. Some clones in this sample may be carry-over from other donors' samples. The rearranged chain carries TRBV18 and TRBJ1-2, with 7 bases aligning to TRBD1. The CDR3 in this case is CASSPPNSGTAIYGYTF. The nucleotide sequence reads TGTGCCAGCTCACCACCGAATAGCGGGACAGCTATCTATGGCTACACCTTC.